The 6 T cell receptor beta chains below come from one sample, sequenced in a study of blood T cells in healthy people across ages. PCR was performed a second time for roughly 7 to 12 cycles using a sample-barcoded 5' primer and a J-beta primer mix. In TCRdb, the 5' RACE reads were re-called with MiXCR into one record per CDR3 protein. The sample contains about 570,000 distinct CDR3 sequences, roughly a quarter of which appear only once. These records were also assigned to another study, of T cells of mothers and their children.

Input material: blood. The receptors come from a boy between 2 and 10 years old in good health.

This clonotype was detected only a few times. The chain couples TRBV29-1 to TRBJ2-5; 8 positions agree with TRBD2. The germline V gene encodes CDR1 SQVTM and CDR2 ANQGSEA. V was clipped by 1 base and J by 5 bases; unmatched bases: 3. The CDR3 runs 13 residues. The CDR3 sequence is CSVEASGWETQYF. The CDR3 nucleotides read TGCAGCGTTGAAGCTAGCGGGTGGGAGACCCAGTACTTC.

At least ten counts were recorded for this clonotype. This chain uses TRBV12-3 or TRBV12-4 with TRBJ2-5, with D hard to call. The CDR3 is 13 amino acids. Deletions cut 3 bases from V and 2 bases from J, with 7 bases between. As DNA, the CDR3 is TGTGCCAGCAGTTTGTCCCCTCAAGAGACCCAGTACTTC. Residues: CASSLSPQETQYF.

This clonotype was found a few times. The chain employs TRBV5-1 and TRBJ2-1; D is uncertain. Trimming stripped 0 bases from V and 9 bases from J, with 16 bases between. CDR1 is SGHRS, CDR2 YFSETQ, per germline. CDR3 length: 15 amino acids. The CDR3 reads CASSLGGIDFGEQFF. In DNA, the CDR3 is TGCGCCAGCAGCTTGGGGGGTATCGATTTCGGTGAGCAGTTCTTC.

The rearrangement uses TRBV21-1 and TRBJ1-5; the table calls TRBD1, which could not be checked here. TRBV21-1 constitutes a pseudogene. The CDR3 is 18 residues long. The CDR3: CASSTRDRESESNQPQHF. In DNA form, the CDR3 reads TGTGCCAGCAGCACCCGGGACAGGGAAAGTGAAAGCAATCAGCCCCAGCATTTT.

This clonotype was seen a few times. The chain carries TRBV7-6 and TRBJ2-7; 9 positions agree with TRBD2. V lost 3 bases, J lost 7 bases, and 10 bases stayed unmatched. The length of the CDR3 is 15 residues. From germline, CDR1 is SGHVS and CDR2 FNYEAQ. In nucleotides, the CDR3 is TGTGCCAGCAGCTTCCGGCTAGCGGGGTGGGAAGAGCAGTACTTC. Translated: CASSFRLAGWEEQYF.

The V gene is TRBV10-3, the J gene TRBJ2-7; D not certain. Looked up from germline, CDR1 is ENHRY and CDR2 is SYGVKD. The V end was cut by 3 bases, the J end by 7 bases, with 16 bases between. The CDR3 is 14 amino acids. The CDR3 loop reads CAISETAPAWEQYF. The DNA of the CDR3 is TGTGCCATCAGTGAAACGGCCCCCGCTTGGGAGCAGTACTTC.